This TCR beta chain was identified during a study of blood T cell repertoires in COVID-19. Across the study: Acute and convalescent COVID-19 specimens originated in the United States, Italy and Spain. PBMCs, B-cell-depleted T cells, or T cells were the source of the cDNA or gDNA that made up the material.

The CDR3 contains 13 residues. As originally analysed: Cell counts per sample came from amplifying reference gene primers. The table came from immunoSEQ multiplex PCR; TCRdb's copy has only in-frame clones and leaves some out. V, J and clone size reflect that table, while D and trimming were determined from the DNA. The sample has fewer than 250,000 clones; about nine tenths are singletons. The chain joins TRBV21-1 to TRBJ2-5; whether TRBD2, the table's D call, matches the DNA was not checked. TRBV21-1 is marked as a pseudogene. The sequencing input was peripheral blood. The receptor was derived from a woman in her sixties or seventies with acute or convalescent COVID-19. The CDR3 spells CASTRGGVETQYF. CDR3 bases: TGTGCCAGCACTCGGGGGGGCGTAGAGACCCAGTACTTC.